This TCR beta chain was documented in a study of human T cells and chemical hapten exposure. On the study more broadly: It was small differences in pooled library volume that mainly caused per-sample TCR yields to vary.

The germline V gene has CDR1 MNHNS and CDR2 SASEGT. This CDR3 contains 14 residues. V was cut by 7 bases and J by 0 bases, with 10 bases left in between. Time point given: pre-sensitization, week 0. Described treatment: therapeutic diphenylcyclopropenone sensitization with weekly scalp DPC. One entry per CDR3 protein results from TCRdb running MiXCR on the RACE reads. The table records roughly 380,000 distinct CDR3 sequences, roughly 5.3% of them present only once. This receptor was identified in a woman aged 45-60 years with alopecia areata. Some clones in this sample may be carry-over from other donors' samples. The sequences come from whole blood, collected in connection with sensitization to the hapten diphenylcyclopropenone (DPC). The V gene is TRBV6-1, the J gene TRBJ1-3, with D maybe TRBD1 (6 bases). The DNA for the CDR3 is TGTGCCAGCATTCAGGGGATCTCTGGAAACACCATATATTTT. It codes for CASIQGISGNTIYF.